These T cell receptor beta chains were read from a single sample in a study of T cell responses to AZD1222 COVID-19 vaccine. Clones were read by immunoSEQ multiplex PCR, and TCRdb kept only the in-frame ones, dropping some. The top ten hold about 3% of the sample, which has 110,000 or so clones, roughly 86% seen once. Sequenced here: peripheral blood, sampled on day 0 of AZD1222 vaccination. The source is an adult in good health. The CDR3 runs from the conserved cysteine through the conserved F or W. A D gene is named only where the DNA matches it firmly. Clone size is stated in some rows and not others, as once, few, many or a class when expanded.

J: TRBJ2-2
size: .
length: 13
V: TRBV5-1
D: .
CDR3: CASSLEVTGELFF
DNA: TGCGCCAGCAGCTTGGAAGTCACCGGGGAGCTGTTTTTT

J: TRBJ1-2
size: .
length: 15
V: TRBV28
D: .
CDR3: CASSSLGVAGYGYTF
DNA: TGTGCCAGCAGTTCTCTGGGGGTGGCGGGCTATGGCTACACCTTC

J: TRBJ2-2
size: .
length: 17
V: TRBV15
D: .
CDR3: CATSRDQWGSHTGELFF
DNA: TGTGCCACCAGCAGAGATCAATGGGGTAGTCACACCGGGGAGCTGTTTTTT

J: TRBJ2-7
size: .
length: 15
V: TRBV7-7
D: .
CDR3: CASSINAGITYEQYF
DNA: TGTGCCAGCAGCATAAACGCCGGGATCACCTACGAGCAGTACTTC

J: TRBJ2-5
size: .
length: 15
V: TRBV27
D: TRBD1
CDR3: CASSSSGTGIATQYF
DNA: TGTGCCAGCAGTAGTTCAGGGACAGGGATCGCGACCCAGTACTTC

J: TRBJ2-2
size: .
length: 13
V: TRBV7-9
D: .
CDR3: CASSPYGHLGLFF
DNA: TGTGCCAGCAGCCCCTATGGGCACTTGGGGCTGTTTTTT

J: TRBJ1-2
size: .
length: 14
V: TRBV18
D: .
CDR3: CASSPIDINYGYTF
DNA: TGTGCCAGCTCGCCAATAGATATAAACTATGGCTACACCTTC

J: TRBJ2-7
size: .
length: 15
V: TRBV6-2/TRBV6-3
D: TRBD2
CDR3: CASSSLPGEGDEQYF
DNA: TGTGCCAGCAGTTCCCTACCCGGGGAGGGCGACGAGCAGTACTTC

J: TRBJ1-6
size: .
length: 16
V: TRBV14
D: .
CDR3: CASSLQVGVLGSPLHF
DNA: TGTGCCAGCAGCCTCCAAGTGGGAGTTTTAGGTTCACCCCTCCACTTT

J: TRBJ2-3
size: .
length: 13
V: TRBV6-5
D: TRBD2
CDR3: CASTERGGDTQYF
DNA: TGTGCCAGCACAGAGCGGGGGGGGGATACGCAGTATTTT

J: TRBJ2-2
size: .
length: 12
V: TRBV29-1
D: .
CDR3: CSVDRGAGELFF
DNA: TGCAGCGTTGATCGAGGGGCCGGGGAGCTGTTTTTT

J: TRBJ2-3
size: .
length: 13
V: TRBV4-1
D: .
CDR3: CASSHVVKDTQYF
DNA: TGCGCCAGCAGCCACGTTGTTAAAGATACGCAGTATTTT

J: TRBJ2-7
size: .
length: 14
V: TRBV28
D: TRBD2
CDR3: CASSLGTGGFEQYF
DNA: TGTGCCAGCAGTTTAGGGACGGGGGGGTTCGAGCAGTACTTC

J: TRBJ1-1
size: .
length: 15
V: TRBV7-2
D: TRBD1
CDR3: CASSRDRGLNTEAFF
DNA: TGTGCCAGCAGCCGGGACAGGGGATTGAACACTGAAGCTTTCTTT

J: TRBJ2-7
size: .
length: 16
V: TRBV29-1
D: .
CDR3: CSVVAPTGGGYYEQYF
DNA: TGCAGCGTTGTGGCCCCGACAGGCGGGGGATACTACGAGCAGTACTTC

J: TRBJ1-2
size: .
length: 18
V: TRBV11-2
D: .
CDR3: CASSLGVKPPPANYGYTF
DNA: TGTGCCAGCAGCTTAGGGGTCAAGCCCCCCCCGGCAAACTATGGCTACACCTTC

J: TRBJ2-5
size: .
length: 13
V: TRBV12-3/TRBV12-4
D: .
CDR3: CASRRENQETQYF
DNA: TGTGCCTCGCGGAGGGAAAACCAAGAGACCCAGTACTTC

J: TRBJ1-1
size: .
length: 16
V: TRBV5-1
D: .
CDR3: CASSLAMARSNTEAFF
DNA: TGCGCCAGCAGCTTGGCCATGGCCCGATCGAACACTGAAGCTTTCTTT

J: TRBJ1-2
size: .
length: 14
V: TRBV27
D: .
CDR3: CASSLVGDVYGYTF
DNA: TGTGCCAGCAGTTTAGTGGGGGATGTCTATGGCTACACCTTC

J: TRBJ2-3
size: .
length: 15
V: TRBV28
D: .
CDR3: CASKTEQGKGDTQYF
DNA: TGTGCCAGCAAGACGGAACAGGGAAAAGGAGATACGCAGTATTTT

J: TRBJ2-2
size: .
length: 15
V: TRBV5-1
D: .
CDR3: CASSLDAENTGELFF
DNA: TGCGCCAGCAGCTTGGACGCGGAGAACACCGGGGAGCTGTTTTTT

J: TRBJ1-2
size: .
length: 12
V: TRBV30
D: .
CDR3: CAWSGGKNGYTF
DNA: TGTGCCTGGAGTGGCGGAAAGAATGGCTACACCTTC

J: TRBJ2-3
size: .
length: 16
V: TRBV11-3
D: .
CDR3: CASSPGQGGSDFTQYF
DNA: TGTGCCAGCAGCCCCGGACAGGGAGGGTCCGATTTTACGCAGTATTTT

J: TRBJ1-6
size: .
length: 13
V: TRBV6-6
D: .
CDR3: CASIGGYNSPLHF
DNA: TGTGCCAGCATTGGGGGGTATAATTCACCCCTCCACTTT

J: TRBJ2-7
size: many
length: 14
V: TRBV2
D: .
CDR3: CASGWALGTYEQYF
DNA: TGTGCCAGCGGCTGGGCCCTGGGGACCTACGAGCAGTACTTC

J: TRBJ1-5
size: .
length: 13
V: TRBV30
D: TRBD1
CDR3: CAGSGGGNQPQHF
DNA: TGTGCCGGTTCAGGGGGCGGCAATCAGCCCCAGCATTTT

J: TRBJ1-1
size: few
length: 13
V: TRBV3-1/TRBV3-2
D: .
CDR3: CASSQGHTTEAFF
DNA: TGTGCCAGCAGCCAGGGGCATACTACTGAAGCTTTCTTT

J: TRBJ2-3
size: .
length: 17
V: TRBV4-2
D: TRBD1
CDR3: CASSQAPRDRGSDTQYF
DNA: TGTGCCAGCAGCCAAGCCCCCCGGGACAGGGGGTCAGATACGCAGTATTTT

J: TRBJ1-1
size: .
length: 13
V: TRBV6-5
D: .
CDR3: CASSYGQGTEAFF
DNA: TGTGCCAGCAGTTACGGCCAGGGGACTGAAGCTTTCTTT

J: TRBJ2-2
size: .
length: 16
V: TRBV19
D: TRBD1
CDR3: CASSIPGTGRTGELFF
DNA: TGTGCCAGTAGTATCCCCGGGACAGGGCGCACCGGGGAGCTGTTTTTT

J: TRBJ1-2
size: .
length: 15
V: TRBV28
D: TRBD1
CDR3: CASQETGGARYGYTF
DNA: TGTGCCAGCCAGGAGACAGGGGGAGCGAGGTATGGCTACACCTTC

J: TRBJ2-1
size: .
length: 15
V: TRBV15
D: .
CDR3: CATSPRGRSYNEQFF
DNA: TGTGCCACCAGCCCGCGGGGACGCTCCTACAATGAGCAGTTCTTC

J: TRBJ1-1
size: .
length: 14
V: TRBV5-1
D: .
CDR3: CASRSEGPNTEAFF
DNA: TGCGCCAGCAGGAGTGAGGGACCGAACACTGAAGCTTTCTTT

J: TRBJ2-2
size: .
length: 11
V: TRBV19
D: .
CDR3: CASRATGELFF
DNA: TGTGCCAGCAGGGCCACCGGGGAGCTGTTTTTT

J: TRBJ2-7
size: .
length: 14
V: TRBV7-2
D: TRBD1
CDR3: CASSTRTGRHEQYF
DNA: TGTGCCAGCAGCACCAGGACAGGGCGCCACGAGCAGTACTTC

J: TRBJ2-3
size: .
length: 14
V: TRBV18
D: .
CDR3: CASSLSLVADTQYF
DNA: TGTGCCAGCTCCCTCAGCCTAGTGGCAGATACGCAGTATTTT

J: TRBJ1-5
size: once
length: 16
V: TRBV4-2
D: .
CDR3: CASSQEGGGVGQPQHF
DNA: TGTGCCAGCAGCCAAGAGGGGGGAGGGGTCGGGCAGCCCCAGCATTTT

J: TRBJ1-3
size: .
length: 16
V: TRBV30
D: .
CDR3: CAWSSTQDYSGNTIYF
DNA: TGTGCCTGGAGTTCGACCCAGGATTACTCTGGAAACACCATATATTTT

J: TRBJ1-1
size: .
length: 14
V: TRBV27
D: .
CDR3: CASSLSTLNTEAFF
DNA: TGTGCCAGCAGTTTGTCTACGTTAAACACTGAAGCTTTCTTT

J: TRBJ1-4
size: .
length: 16
V: TRBV30
D: .
CDR3: CAWTPKGGFVGEKLFF
DNA: TGTGCCTGGACGCCCAAGGGGGGATTTGTTGGGGAAAAACTGTTTTTT

J: TRBJ1-2
size: .
length: 16
V: TRBV18
D: TRBD1
CDR3: CASSPTGQAGTYGYTF
DNA: TGTGCCAGCTCACCAACGGGACAGGCCGGGACCTATGGCTACACCTTC

J: TRBJ1-2
size: .
length: 14
V: TRBV7-2
D: .
CDR3: CASSSLSGGVGYTF
DNA: TGTGCCAGCAGCTCATTATCGGGAGGGGTAGGCTACACCTTC

J: TRBJ1-5
size: few
length: 14
V: TRBV19
D: .
CDR3: CASAPEYSNQPQHF
DNA: TGTGCCAGTGCCCCGGAATATAGCAATCAGCCCCAGCATTTT

J: TRBJ2-3
size: .
length: 15
V: TRBV6-4
D: .
CDR3: CASSDSRGGSDTQYF
DNA: TGTGCCAGCAGTGACTCGAGAGGGGGGTCAGATACGCAGTATTTT

J: TRBJ1-3
size: .
length: 16
V: TRBV27
D: .
CDR3: CASSFGQPLSGNTIYF
DNA: TGTGCCAGCAGTTTTGGGCAGCCTCTCTCTGGAAACACCATATATTTT

J: TRBJ2-5
size: .
length: 12
V: TRBV14
D: .
CDR3: CASSHLQETQYF
DNA: TGTGCCAGCAGCCACTTACAAGAGACCCAGTACTTC

J: TRBJ2-2
size: .
length: 16
V: TRBV7-3
D: TRBD1
CDR3: CASSSDRGGGTGELFF
DNA: TGTGCCAGCAGCTCCGACAGGGGTGGGGGCACCGGGGAGCTGTTTTTT

J: TRBJ2-3
size: few
length: 15
V: TRBV27
D: TRBD1
CDR3: CASSLSLTGTDTQYF
DNA: TGTGCCAGCAGTTTATCGTTGACAGGGACAGATACGCAGTATTTT

J: TRBJ2-5
size: .
length: 17
V: TRBV3-1/TRBV3-2
D: TRBD2
CDR3: CASSQEVGDSGRETQYF
DNA: TGTGCCAGCAGCCAAGAAGTGGGGGACAGCGGGAGGGAGACCCAGTACTTC

J: TRBJ1-6
size: .
length: 14
V: TRBV3-1/TRBV3-2
D: .
CDR3: CASSQPGYNSPLHF
DNA: TGTGCCAGCAGCCAGCCGGGCTATAATTCACCCCTCCACTTT

J: TRBJ1-5
size: .
length: 15
V: TRBV5-1
D: TRBD1
CDR3: CASSPGQGAGQPQHF
DNA: TGCGCCAGCAGCCCGGGACAGGGGGCAGGGCAGCCCCAGCATTTT

J: TRBJ2-1
size: .
length: 15
V: TRBV19
D: TRBD2
CDR3: CASSEERGGLDEQFF
DNA: TGTGCCAGTAGTGAAGAGCGGGGGGGCCTGGATGAGCAGTTCTTC